This record looks at one TCR beta chain sequence and its context. Its recognized antigen is unknown. The sample holds no much larger clone one base away, and base qualities are not on file. This record belongs to a study of T cells in Graves' hyperthyroidism and ophthalmopathy (dated by TCRdb to 2018 to 2020). About the study as a whole: Peripheral blood samples were taken at the time of initial diagnosis, prior to any treatment. In several Graves' hyperthyroidism patients, the study also compared T-cell repertoires from thyroid tissue with T-cell repertoires from blood. TCR V-J signatures able to tell the groups apart were searched for in a discovery cohort of some 100 patients, of whom fewer than 45 had Graves' ophthalmopathy and 55 to 65 had stable Graves' hyperthyroidism. After blood sampling, hyperthyroidism patients were treated with methimazole at a starting dose of 30 mg daily, and ophthalmopathy patients were treated with high-dose intravenous methylprednisolone. An independent validation cohort of around 19 hyperthyroidism patients and some 15 patients who later progressed to ophthalmopathy tested prospective prediction of ophthalmopathy. The roughly 94 discovery patients were randomly divided into training and test sets at a 7:3 ratio. The paper describes TCR Vbeta CDR3 sequencing of some 130 peripheral blood samples, made up of 43 ophthalmopathy patients, roughly 75 hyperthyroidism patients and around 17 progressor patients.

A patient counted as having stable Graves' hyperthyroidism if no progression to ophthalmopathy occurred over 18 months of follow-up. Hyperthyroidism patients were newly diagnosed, had a disease duration of under 2 months, and were aged 18 to 65 years. Patients with uncontrolled infections, other autoimmune diseases, pregnancy or lactation were excluded. Diagnoses were based on clinical symptoms, serum thyroxine and TRAb, thyroid ultrasound and orbital computed tomography. Ficoll-Paque density gradient centrifugation was used to isolate PBMCs from approximately 11 ml of fresh peripheral blood. Total RNA was extracted with Trizol reagent, and quality was checked on an Agilent 2100 Bioanalyzer. V is cut by 3 bases and J by 0 bases, and the space between the germline ends is 5 bases. CDR1 and CDR2 (SQVTM, ANQGSEA) derive from the germline V gene. The CDR3 sequence holds 13 residues, the cysteine and phenylalanine included. The retained sequence is limited to the CDR3, 39 bases, with the frame set at the first base.

Study-level results and caveats: Sample size was not statistically predetermined, and investigators were not blinded to group allocation. Ophthalmopathy was separated from stable hyperthyroidism by a 13 V-J signature model, with around 90% sensitivity and 81% to 83% specificity obtained in cross-validation and 80%/75% obtained in testing. Most expanded thyroid clonotypes (frequency above 0.001) were also detected in blood, suggesting blood repertoires may reflect thyroid immune responses. In validation, the model predicted progression to ophthalmopathy with approximately 71% sensitivity and approximately 78% specificity, a median of approximately 6.5 months before onset.

TCR beta CDR3 regions were amplified from RNA transcripts. The TCR CDR3 was subjected to a first round of RT-PCR using the HTBI primer set and the Qiagen OneStep RT-PCR kit. Libraries were constructed in a second round of multiplex PCR, after which size selection and purification were performed. Libraries were sequenced paired-end with 100 bp reads on an Illumina HiSeq2000. Regarding the original processing steps: Raw data were processed with SOAPnuke, discarding reads with adapters, uncalled bases, mean Phred below 15, or no exact constant-primer or identifier match. COPE v1.2.5 was used to merge high-quality paired reads, and clonotypes were defined as unique nucleotide sequences. MiTCR v1.1 was used to align clonotypes to the IMGT TRBV, TRBD and TRBJ reference segments. The analysis included only V-J combinations with a frequency above 0.0001, which together covered 98% to 99.2% of the repertoires. The TCS score was defined as the ratio of F50 (clonal expansion) to E x V (chaos), calculated using BLOSUM62-based TCRdist between CDR3 peptides within each V-J. Welch's t-statistics and random forest reduced 514 V-J features to 10 to 15, which were used in a naive Bayes classifier (R e1071). The public reads were quality trimmed at Q25 with fastp and then assembled into clones with MiXCR by TCRdb, keeping productive beta chains. Each CDR3 protein appears once, grouped with its most common genes and DNA. The V and J calls, along with clone size, are taken from TCRdb and not from the paper's own processing. The sample table holds about 560,000 distinct CDR3 sequences, of which approximately 16% were seen once. 18% of the sample comes from the top ten.

The chain employs TRBV29-1 and TRBJ2-2, with the D gene uncertain. The receptor was isolated from a woman aged 18-29 years with Graves' hyperthyroidism. The sequencing sample was made of blood. The CDR3 corresponds to CSVDSTNTGELFF. Read as DNA, the sequence is TGCAGCGTTGATAGTACGAACACCGGGGAGCTGTTTTTT.